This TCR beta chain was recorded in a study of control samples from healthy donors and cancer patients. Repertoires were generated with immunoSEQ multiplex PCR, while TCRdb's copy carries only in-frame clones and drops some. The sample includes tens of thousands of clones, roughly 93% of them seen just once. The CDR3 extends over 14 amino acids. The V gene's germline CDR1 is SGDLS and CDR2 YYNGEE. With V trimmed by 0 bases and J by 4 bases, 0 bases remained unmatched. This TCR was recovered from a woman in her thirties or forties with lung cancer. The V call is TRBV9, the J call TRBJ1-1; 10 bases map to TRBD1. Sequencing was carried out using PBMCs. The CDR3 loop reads CASSVGDRGTEAFF. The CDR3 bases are TGTGCCAGCAGCGTAGGGGACAGGGGCACTGAAGCTTTCTTT. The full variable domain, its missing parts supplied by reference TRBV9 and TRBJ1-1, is DSGVTQTPKHLITATGQRVTLRCSPRSGDLSVYWYQQSLDQGLQFLIQYYNGEERAKGNILERFSAQQFPDLHSELNLSSLELGDSALYFCASSVGDRGTEAFFGQGTRLTVV.